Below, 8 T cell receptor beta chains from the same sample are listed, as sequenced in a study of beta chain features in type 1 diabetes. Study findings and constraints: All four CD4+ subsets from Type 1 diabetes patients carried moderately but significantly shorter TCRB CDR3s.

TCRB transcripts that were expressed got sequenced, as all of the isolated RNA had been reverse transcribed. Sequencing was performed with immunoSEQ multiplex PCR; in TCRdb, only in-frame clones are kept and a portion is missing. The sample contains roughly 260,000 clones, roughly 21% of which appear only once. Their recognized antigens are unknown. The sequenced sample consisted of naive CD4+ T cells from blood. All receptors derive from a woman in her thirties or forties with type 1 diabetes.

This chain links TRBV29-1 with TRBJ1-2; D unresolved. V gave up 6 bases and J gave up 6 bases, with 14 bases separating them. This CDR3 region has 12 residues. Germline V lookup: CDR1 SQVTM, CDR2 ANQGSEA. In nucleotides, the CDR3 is TGCAGCGTCGCGACTCGCTGGGATGGCTACACCTTC. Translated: CSVATRWDGYTF.

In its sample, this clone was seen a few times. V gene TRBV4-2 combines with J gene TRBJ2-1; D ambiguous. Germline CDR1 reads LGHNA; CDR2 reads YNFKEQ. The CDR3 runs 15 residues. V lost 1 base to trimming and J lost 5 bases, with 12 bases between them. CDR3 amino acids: CASSQVLNGHNEQFF. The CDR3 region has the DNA TGTGCCAGCAGCCAAGTGCTGAATGGGCACAATGAGCAGTTCTTC.

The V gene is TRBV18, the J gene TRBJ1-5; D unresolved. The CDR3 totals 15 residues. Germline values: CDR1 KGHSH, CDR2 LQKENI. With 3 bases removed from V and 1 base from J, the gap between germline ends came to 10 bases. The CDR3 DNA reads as TGTGCCAGCTCACCCCCGGGTGGGAGCAATCAGCCCCAGCATTTT. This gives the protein CASSPPGGSNQPQHF.

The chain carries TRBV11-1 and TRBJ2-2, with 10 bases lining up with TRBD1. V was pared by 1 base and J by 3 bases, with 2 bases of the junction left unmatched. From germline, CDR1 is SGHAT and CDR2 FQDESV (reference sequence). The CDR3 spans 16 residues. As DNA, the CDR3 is TGTGCCAGCAGCTTAGTGGGGACAGGGGACACCGGGGAGCTGTTTTTT. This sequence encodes CASSLVGTGDTGELFF.

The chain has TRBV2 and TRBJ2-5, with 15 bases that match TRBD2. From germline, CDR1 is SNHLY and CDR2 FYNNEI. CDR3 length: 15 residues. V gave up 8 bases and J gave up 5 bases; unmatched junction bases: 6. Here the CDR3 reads CASGLAGGPRETQYF. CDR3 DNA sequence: TGTGCCAGCGGACTAGCGGGAGGGCCGCGGGAGACCCAGTACTTC.

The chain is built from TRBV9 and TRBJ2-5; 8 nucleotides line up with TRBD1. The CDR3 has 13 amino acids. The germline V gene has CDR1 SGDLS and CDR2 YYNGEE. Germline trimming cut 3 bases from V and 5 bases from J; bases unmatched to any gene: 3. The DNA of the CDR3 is TGTGCCAGCAGCGCAGGGGGCTTGGAGACCCAGTACTTC. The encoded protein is CASSAGGLETQYF.

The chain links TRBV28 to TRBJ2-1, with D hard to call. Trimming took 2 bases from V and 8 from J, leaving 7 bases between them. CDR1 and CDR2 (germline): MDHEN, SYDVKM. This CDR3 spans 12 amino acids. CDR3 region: CASSLPHDEQFF. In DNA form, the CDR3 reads TGTGCCAGCAGTTTACCCCATGATGAGCAGTTCTTC.

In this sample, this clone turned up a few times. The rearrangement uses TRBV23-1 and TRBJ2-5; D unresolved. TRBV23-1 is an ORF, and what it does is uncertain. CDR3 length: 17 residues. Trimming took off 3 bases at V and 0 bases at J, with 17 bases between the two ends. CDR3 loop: CASSHSTVSRYQETQYF. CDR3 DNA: TGCGCCAGCAGTCACTCCACCGTGTCGAGGTACCAAGAGACCCAGTACTTC.